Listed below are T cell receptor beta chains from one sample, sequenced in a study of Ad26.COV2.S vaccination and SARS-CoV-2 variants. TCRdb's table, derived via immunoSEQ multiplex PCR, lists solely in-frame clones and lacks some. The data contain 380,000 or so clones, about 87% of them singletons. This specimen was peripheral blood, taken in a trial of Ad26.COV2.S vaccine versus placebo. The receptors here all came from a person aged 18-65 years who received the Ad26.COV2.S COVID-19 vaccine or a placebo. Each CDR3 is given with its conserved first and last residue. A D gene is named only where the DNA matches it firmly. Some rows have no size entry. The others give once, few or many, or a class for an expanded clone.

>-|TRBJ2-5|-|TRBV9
CASSPPSPGETQYF
TGTGCCAGCAGTCCTCCTTCCCCGGGGGAGACCCAGTACTTC
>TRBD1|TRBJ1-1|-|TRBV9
CASSAGQGLNTEAFF
TGTGCCAGCAGCGCGGGACAGGGGTTGAACACTGAAGCTTTCTTT
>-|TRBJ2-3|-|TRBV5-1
CASSRLADTQYF
TGCGCCAGCAGCAGACTAGCAGATACGCAGTATTTT
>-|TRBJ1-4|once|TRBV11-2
CASSLVRYPNEKLFF
TGTGCCAGCAGCTTAGTCAGATACCCTAATGAAAAACTGTTTTTT
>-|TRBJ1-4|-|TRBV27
CASRTQETNEKLFF
TGTGCCAGCAGGACACAGGAAACTAATGAAAAACTGTTTTTT
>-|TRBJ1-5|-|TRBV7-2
CASSLSAGAGNQPQHF
TGTGCCAGCAGCTTATCGGCAGGGGCCGGCAATCAGCCCCAGCATTTT
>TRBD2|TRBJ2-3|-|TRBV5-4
CASSSRLAGVTDTQYF
TGTGCCAGCAGCAGCCGCTTAGCGGGGGTCACAGATACGCAGTATTTT
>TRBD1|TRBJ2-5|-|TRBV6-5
CASSYRDRQETQYF
TGTGCCAGCAGTTACCGGGACAGACAAGAGACCCAGTACTTC
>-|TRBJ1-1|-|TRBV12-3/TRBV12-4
CASNSGENTEAFF
TGTGCCAGCAATTCCGGAGAGAACACTGAAGCTTTCTTT
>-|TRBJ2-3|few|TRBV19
CASREPGTALGTQYF
TGTGCCAGCAGAGAACCCGGGACCGCCTTGGGTACGCAGTATTTT
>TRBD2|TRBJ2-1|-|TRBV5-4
CASSRPTSGVLNEQFF
TGTGCCAGCAGCCGTCCTACTAGCGGGGTTTTGAATGAGCAGTTCTTC
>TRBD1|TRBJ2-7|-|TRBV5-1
CASTPDRADYEQYF
TGCGCCAGCACCCCTGACAGGGCCGACTACGAGCAGTACTTC
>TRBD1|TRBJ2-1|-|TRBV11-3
CASSSDRAAEQFF
TGTGCCAGCAGCTCCGACAGGGCCGCTGAGCAGTTCTTC
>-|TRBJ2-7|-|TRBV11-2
CASSLGGYSYEQYF
TGTGCCAGCAGCTTAGGGGGGTACTCCTACGAGCAGTACTTC
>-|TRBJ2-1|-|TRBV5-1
CASRALGDEQFF
TGCGCCAGCAGAGCTTTGGGGGATGAGCAGTTCTTC
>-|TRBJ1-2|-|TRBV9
CASRKEQGANYGYTF
TGTGCCAGCAGGAAGGAACAGGGAGCTAACTATGGCTACACCTTC
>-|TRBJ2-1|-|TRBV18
CASSPGTQNNEQFF
TGTGCCAGCTCACCAGGGACCCAAAACAATGAGCAGTTCTTC
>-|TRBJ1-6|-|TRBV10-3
CAISTGFQNSPLHF
TGTGCCATCAGCACGGGCTTCCAGAATTCACCCCTCCACTTT
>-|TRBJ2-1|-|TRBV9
CASSVQTVDNEQFF
TGTGCCAGCAGCGTACAGACGGTCGACAATGAGCAGTTCTTC
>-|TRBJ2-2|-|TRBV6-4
CASSPGPTGNGELFF
TGTGCCAGCAGCCCCGGCCCAACGGGAAACGGGGAGCTGTTTTTT
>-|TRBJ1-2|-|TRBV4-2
CASSQGGSHTKAVNYGYTF
TGTGCCAGCAGCCAAGGGGGATCCCACACGAAAGCCGTGAACTATGGCTACACCTTC
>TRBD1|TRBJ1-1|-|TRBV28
CASSRYRGFVNTEAFF
TGTGCCAGCAGTAGATACAGGGGATTTGTGAACACTGAAGCTTTCTTT
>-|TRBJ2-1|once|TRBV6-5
CASSGTAKTGRKQFF
TGTGCCAGCAGCGGGACAGCCAAAACCGGGAGGAAGCAGTTCTTC
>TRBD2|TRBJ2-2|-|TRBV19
CASSGLANTGELFF
TGTGCCAGCTCCGGACTAGCGAACACCGGGGAGCTGTTTTTT
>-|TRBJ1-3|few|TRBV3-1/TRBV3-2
CASSLQVDTIYF
TGTGCCAGCAGCCTCCAGGTGGACACCATATATTTT
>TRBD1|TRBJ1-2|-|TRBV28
CASSPGQGGYTF
TGTGCCAGCAGTCCTGGACAGGGTGGGTACACCTTC
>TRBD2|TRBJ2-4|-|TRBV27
CASRTGLAGEFKNIQYF
TGTGCCAGCAGGACAGGACTAGCGGGAGAGTTCAAAAACATTCAGTACTTC
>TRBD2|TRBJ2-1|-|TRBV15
CATSRGASGSLWFGSYNEQFF
TGTGCCACCAGCAGAGGGGCTAGCGGGAGTCTATGGTTTGGTTCCTACAATGAGCAGTTCTTC
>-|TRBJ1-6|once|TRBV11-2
CASSSGPSGSPLHF
TGTGCCAGCAGCTCGGGGCCATCCGGCTCACCCCTCCACTTT
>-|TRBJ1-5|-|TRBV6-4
CASSEAGGNQPQHF
TGTGCCAGCAGTGAAGCAGGAGGCAATCAGCCCCAGCATTTT